This T cell receptor (beta chain) originates from a study of OX40 agonist ivuxolimab in advanced cancers. Background for the entire study: The costimulatory receptor OX40 (CD134) was targeted by ivuxolimab, a fully human IgG2 agonistic monoclonal antibody. Patients were allowed to have had prior anti-PD-1, anti-PD-L1 or anti-CTLA-4 therapy, and 30% to 40% of the dose-escalation patients had been treated with checkpoint inhibitors. Among the 50 to 55 dose-escalation patients, roughly 20 had hepatocellular carcinoma, approximately 15 melanoma, 9 renal cell carcinoma and 9 head and neck cancer. Partial responses were achieved by three dose-escalation patients, of whom one had hepatocellular carcinoma and two had cutaneous melanoma. Intravenous ivuxolimab was administered to patients every 2 weeks at six dose levels: 0.01, 0.1, 0.3, 1.5, 3 and 10 mg/kg. The paper covers the monotherapy dose-escalation part of the phase I ivuxolimab trial, which included N of about 56 patients. In the dose-escalation cohort, 70% to 90% of patients were male, and the mean age was roughly 60 years with a range of roughly 20 to 80. Peripheral TCRbeta sequencing was intended to test whether TCR sequence diversity was altered and clonal T-cell expansion was caused by ivuxolimab. What the work shows at the level of the full study, not this receptor alone: After ivuxolimab, more expanded clones were found on average in CD8+ T cells than in CD4+ T cells. At doses of 0.1 to 3.0 mg/kg, clonal expansion of both CD4+ and CD8+ blood T cells was observed from baseline to week 6. Partial responders in the 0.1-3.0 mg/kg groups had among the lowest normalized peripheral clonal expansion, especially among CD8+ T cells. Antigen specificity was not determined for the clonally expanded peripheral T cells. Low levels of normalized T-cell clonal expansion were also seen in some nonresponding patients.

The germline V gene supplies CDR1 SGHRS and CDR2 YFSETQ. Trimming removed 2 bases from V and 8 bases from J, leaving 13 bases between the germline ends. The CDR3 runs 13 amino acids, cysteine and phenylalanine included. Kept here is only the CDR3 DNA, which spans 39 bases and is read in frame from base 1. Genomic DNA was extracted from sorted cells for sequencing of the TCRbeta CDR3 region. TCRbeta CDR3 regions were sequenced using the immunoSEQ Assay. TCRdb retrieved this table from immuneACCESS and kept in-frame rearrangements only. Not all clones are present; in checked studies, unresolved V genes account for under half, and no reason is known for the remainder. Here the sample has about 69,000 clones; 80% to 90% occur a single time. The top ten clones comprise less than 7.5% of the sample. The trial excluded patients who had a history of autoimmune disease or who were on systemic immunosuppression. Peripheral blood for TCR sequencing was collected from all dose cohorts at baseline, on cycle 4 day 1, and on cycle 7 day 1. Samples were obtained from an open-label, multicenter, first-in-human phase I dose-escalation trial of ivuxolimab. Adults with locally advanced or metastatic head and neck squamous cell, hepatocellular, melanoma or renal cell carcinoma were enrolled in the trial. Before TCR sequencing, CD4+ and CD8+ T cells were separately sorted from peripheral blood.

About this clone itself: What antigen it recognizes has not been identified. No base-level quality is on record; no much larger clone is a single base apart.

The sequencing here drew on CD4+ or CD8+ T cells sorted from blood, taken in a trial of the OX40 agonist ivuxolimab. This receptor was obtained from an adult with an advanced solid tumor such as melanoma, head and neck, liver or kidney cancer. The receptor chain draws on TRBV5-1 and TRBJ1-2; the D gene is perhaps TRBD1, on 5 matching bases. The nucleotide sequence reads TGCGCCAGCAGCTTCTCATCGACAGAAGGCTACACCTTC. It codes for CASSFSSTEGYTF.